These 5 T cell receptor beta chains share one sample of origin, sequenced in a study of cytomegalovirus exposure and HLA in healthy donors. Researchers ran the PCR with 60 Vbeta and 13 Jbeta primers. Some clones are missing from TCRdb's copy, which holds only in-frame ones; the method was immunoSEQ multiplex PCR. The sample consists of some 150,000 clones, more than 75% of them appearing once. Input material: PBMCs. These TCRs come from a human donor in good health.

This sequence joins TRBV11-2 and TRBJ2-2; TRBD1 agrees at 8 bases. This CDR3 is built from 17 residues. Unmatched junction bases numbered 9, after V lost 2 bases and J lost 4 bases. The germline V gene has CDR1 SGHAT and CDR2 FQNNGV. CDR3 nucleotide sequence: TGTGCCAGCAGCTTAAACCTCGGACAGGGCGGCACCGGGGAGCTGTTTTTT. It yields the protein CASSLNLGQGGTGELFF.

The chain combines TRBV6-4 with TRBJ2-6; 9 bases fit TRBD1. Germline V CDR1 and CDR2: MRHNA, SNTAGT. After removal of 2 bases from V and 4 bases from J, the junction contained 6 bases not matched to a gene. The CDR3 spans 17 residues. The chain's CDR3 is CASSDAKQGAGANVLTF. The CDR3 bases are TGTGCCAGCAGTGACGCAAAACAGGGGGCGGGGGCCAACGTCCTGACTTTC.

This chain links TRBV5-6 with TRBJ2-5, with 8 nucleotides matching TRBD2. CDR1 is SGHDT and CDR2 is YYEEEE in the germline V gene. The V segment lost 3 bases and the J segment 5 bases; nucleotides outside the gene matches: 6. The CDR3 runs to 14 residues. CDR3 DNA: TGTGCCAGCAGCTCACAGGCGGGGGGTGAGACCCAGTACTTC. Amino acids: CASSSQAGGETQYF.

This sequence joins TRBV2 and TRBJ2-1; possibly TRBD2 for D (7 bases). Trimming shortened V by 6 bases and J by 6 bases, and 21 bases separated the two germline ends. From germline, CDR1 is SNHLY and CDR2 FYNNEI. The CDR3 extends over 16 amino acids. The CDR3 region is CASSAEGGRRSNEQFF. DNA of the CDR3: TGTGCCAGCAGCGCCGAGGGGGGGAGACGATCCAATGAGCAGTTCTTC.

V is TRBV27 and J is TRBJ2-7; possibly TRBD1 for D (6 bases). CDR1 and CDR2 (germline): MNHEY, SMNVEV (reference sequence). Deletions cut 5 bases from V and 0 bases from J, with 11 bases between. The CDR3 extends over 14 amino acids. The CDR3 loop is CASSQQGSSYEQYF. The CDR3, as DNA: TGTGCCAGCAGTCAACAGGGTAGCTCCTACGAGCAGTACTTC.